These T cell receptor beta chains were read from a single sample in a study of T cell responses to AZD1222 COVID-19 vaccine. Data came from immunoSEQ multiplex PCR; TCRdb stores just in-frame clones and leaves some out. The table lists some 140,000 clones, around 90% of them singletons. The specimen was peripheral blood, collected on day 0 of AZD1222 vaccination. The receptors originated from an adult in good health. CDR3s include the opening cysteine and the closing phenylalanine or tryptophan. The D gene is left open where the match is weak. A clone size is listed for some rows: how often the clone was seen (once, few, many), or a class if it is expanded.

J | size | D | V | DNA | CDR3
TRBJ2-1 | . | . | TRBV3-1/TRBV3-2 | TGTGCCAGCAGCCAAGGGCCAATGCCAGCCTACAATGAGCAGTTCTTC | CASSQGPMPAYNEQFF
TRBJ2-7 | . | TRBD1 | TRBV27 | TGTGCCAGCAGTTCCTCCGGGACAGACTACGAGCAGTACTTC | CASSSSGTDYEQYF
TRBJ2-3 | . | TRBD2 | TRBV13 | TGTGCCAGCACCCCACTAGCGGGAGGCGCAGATACGCAGTATTTT | CASTPLAGGADTQYF
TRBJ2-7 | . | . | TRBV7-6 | TGTGCCAGCAGCAATCAAGGGGGGGAGACCTACGAGCAGTACTTC | CASSNQGGETYEQYF
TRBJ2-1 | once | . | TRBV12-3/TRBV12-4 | TGTGCCAGCAGTTTACAGGCCGACAATGAGCAGTTCTTC | CASSLQADNEQFF
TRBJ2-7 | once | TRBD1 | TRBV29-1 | TGCAGCGTGGGGACAGGGCGACGGGGGTACGAGCAGTACTTC | CSVGTGRRGYEQYF
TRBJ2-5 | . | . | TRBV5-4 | TGTGCCAGCAGCTTGGGGGGGGTAGAGACCCAGTACTTC | CASSLGGVETQYF
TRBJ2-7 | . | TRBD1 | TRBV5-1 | TGCGCCAGCAGCTCGGGACAGGGGAACTACGAGCAGTACTTC | CASSSGQGNYEQYF
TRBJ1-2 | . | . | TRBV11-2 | TGTGCCAGCAGCTTAGAAAGGGGGGCTTACTATGGCTACACCTTC | CASSLERGAYYGYTF
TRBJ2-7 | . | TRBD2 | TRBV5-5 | TGTGCCAGCAGCTTGCAGGCTAGCGGGTACGAGCAGTACTTC | CASSLQASGYEQYF
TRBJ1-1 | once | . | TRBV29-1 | TGCAGCGTTGCACAGGGAGGGAAAATGAACACTGAAGCTTTCTTT | CSVAQGGKMNTEAFF
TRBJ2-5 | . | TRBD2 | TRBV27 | TGTGCCAGCAGTACCCTCGGACTAGCAGCAGAGACCCAGTACTTC | CASSTLGLAAETQYF
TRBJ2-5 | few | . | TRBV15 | TGTGCCACCAGCGCCCTGAGAGAGACCCAGTACTTC | CATSALRETQYF
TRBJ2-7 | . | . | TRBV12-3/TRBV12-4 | TGTGCCAGCAGTTCACTACGTGGGGACGAGCAGTACTTC | CASSSLRGDEQYF
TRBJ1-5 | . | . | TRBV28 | TGTGCCAGCAGTTTAGGAGGGGACGGCAATCAGCCCCAGCATTTT | CASSLGGDGNQPQHF
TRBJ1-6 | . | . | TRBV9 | TGTGCCAGCAGCGCAAATAGAGTAGGGGGGCCCCTCCACTTT | CASSANRVGGPLHF
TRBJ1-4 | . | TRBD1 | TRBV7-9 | TGTGCCAGCAACCCCGGGACAGGACATGAAAAACTGTTTTTT | CASNPGTGHEKLFF
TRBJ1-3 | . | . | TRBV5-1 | TGCGCCAGCAGCAGAACCGGGACGGCTGGAAACACCATATATTTT | CASSRTGTAGNTIYF
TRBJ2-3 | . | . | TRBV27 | TGTGCCAGCAGCTTAATCGGCACAGATACGCAGTATTTT | CASSLIGTDTQYF
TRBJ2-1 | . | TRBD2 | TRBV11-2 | TGTGCCAGCAGCTTAGCTAGCGGGTTGCAGTTCTTC | CASSLASGLQFF
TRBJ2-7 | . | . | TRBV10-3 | TGTGCCATCAGTGAAGGGGGGACACTCTACGAGCAGTACTTC | CAISEGGTLYEQYF
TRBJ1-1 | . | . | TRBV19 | TGTGCCAGTAGTATTGTCGACACTGAAGCTTTCTTT | CASSIVDTEAFF
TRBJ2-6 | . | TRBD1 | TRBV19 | TGTGCCAGTAGGGCCGGGACAGGCGTAACTGGGGCCAACGTCCTGACTTTC | CASRAGTGVTGANVLTF
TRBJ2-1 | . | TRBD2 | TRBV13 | TGTGCCAGCAGCTTAGGTTTTAGCGGGAGAGAACTTAATGAGCAGTTCTTC | CASSLGFSGRELNEQFF
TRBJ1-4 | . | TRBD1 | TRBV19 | TGTGCCAGTAGTATGGGACAGGCAACTAATGAAAAACTGTTTTTT | CASSMGQATNEKLFF
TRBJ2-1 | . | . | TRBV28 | TGTGCCAGCAGTCCGTACTCATCGGGGGGCTGCGATGAGCAGTTCTTC | CASSPYSSGGCDEQFF
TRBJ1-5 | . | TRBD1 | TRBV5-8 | TGTGCCAGCAGCGGGGACAGGGATCAGCCCCAGCATTTT | CASSGDRDQPQHF
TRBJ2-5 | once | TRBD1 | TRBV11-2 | TGTGCCAGCCAGGGGACAGTTGAGTACCAAGAGACCCAGTACTTC | CASQGTVEYQETQYF
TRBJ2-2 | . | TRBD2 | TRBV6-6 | TGTGCCAGCAGACGAGGGACTAGCGGGAGTGGGAGCACCGGGGAGCTGTTTTTT | CASRRGTSGSGSTGELFF
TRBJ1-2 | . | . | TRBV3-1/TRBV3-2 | TGTGCCAGCAGCCTTTTCAGCCGGGCCGAAAGCGATGGCTACACCTTC | CASSLFSRAESDGYTF
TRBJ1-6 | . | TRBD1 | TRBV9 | TGTGCCAGCAGCCCCCGGGACAGGGGGCTGGAAGTAGGTTCACCCCTCCACTTT | CASSPRDRGLEVGSPLHF
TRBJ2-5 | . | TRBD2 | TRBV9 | TGTGCCAGCAGCGTAGCTAGCGGGAGACTGGGGCAAGAGACCCAGTACTTC | CASSVASGRLGQETQYF
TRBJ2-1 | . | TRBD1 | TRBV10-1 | TGCGCCAGCAGTGCAAACCGGGACAGCCCCTACAATGAGCAGTTCTTC | CASSANRDSPYNEQFF
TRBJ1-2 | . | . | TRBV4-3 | TGCGCCAGCAGCCAAGGCCCCTTAAGCCTCCCGGGCCTAGTCTATGGCTACACCTTC | CASSQGPLSLPGLVYGYTF
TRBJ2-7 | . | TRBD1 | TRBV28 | TGTGCCAGCCTCAGTGGGAGACAGGGGCTAGGGGAGCAGTACTTC | CASLSGRQGLGEQYF
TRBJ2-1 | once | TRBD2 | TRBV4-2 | TGTGCCAGCAGCCAAGAGTCCGGGACTAGCGGCAGGTACAATGAGCAGTTCTTC | CASSQESGTSGRYNEQFF
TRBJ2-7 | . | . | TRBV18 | TGTGCCAGCTCCCTTAGACCGGACTACTCCTACGAGCAGTACTTC | CASSLRPDYSYEQYF
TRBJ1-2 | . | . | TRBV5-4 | TGTGCCAGCAGCTGGGACGGTACTAACTATGGCTACACCTTC | CASSWDGTNYGYTF
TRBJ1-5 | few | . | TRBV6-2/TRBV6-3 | TGTGCCAGCAGTTCCCGGCCGGACGGTATTCAGCCCCAGCATTTT | CASSSRPDGIQPQHF
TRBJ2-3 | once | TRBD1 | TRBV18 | TGTGCCAGCTCCCAGAGCGGGACAGGGCGCGCAGATACGCAGTATTTT | CASSQSGTGRADTQYF
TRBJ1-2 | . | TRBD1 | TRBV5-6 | TGTGCCAGCAGCCCTCTGGGACAGGGGGCGCATGGCTACACCTTC | CASSPLGQGAHGYTF
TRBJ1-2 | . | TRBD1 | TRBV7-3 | TGTGCCAGCAGCTTAGGTGTTCAGGGGGCGATGGGAGATGGCTACACCTTC | CASSLGVQGAMGDGYTF
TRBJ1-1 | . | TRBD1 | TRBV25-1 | TGTGCCAGCAGTGATAGGTTGGGGGGGACAGGGTTAACTGAAGCTTTCTTT | CASSDRLGGTGLTEAFF
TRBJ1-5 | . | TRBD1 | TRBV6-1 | TGTGCCAGCAGTGAGCTCAGGGGGGCTGGAAATCAGCCCCAGCATTTT | CASSELRGAGNQPQHF
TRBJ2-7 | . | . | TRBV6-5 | TGTGCCAGCAGTTACTCGAGGACAGCTTCCTCCTACGAGCAGTACTTC | CASSYSRTASSYEQYF